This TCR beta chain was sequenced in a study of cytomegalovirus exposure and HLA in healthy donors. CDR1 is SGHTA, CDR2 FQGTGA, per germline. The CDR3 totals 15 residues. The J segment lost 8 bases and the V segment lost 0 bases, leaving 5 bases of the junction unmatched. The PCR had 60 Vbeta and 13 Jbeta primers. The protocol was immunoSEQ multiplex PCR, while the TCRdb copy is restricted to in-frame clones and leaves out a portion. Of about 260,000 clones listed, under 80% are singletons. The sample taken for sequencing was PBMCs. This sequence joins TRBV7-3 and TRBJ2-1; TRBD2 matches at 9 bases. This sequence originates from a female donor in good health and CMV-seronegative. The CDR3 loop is CASSLTSSGNYEQFF. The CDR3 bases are TGTGCCAGCAGCTTAACGTCTAGCGGGAATTATGAGCAGTTCTTC.